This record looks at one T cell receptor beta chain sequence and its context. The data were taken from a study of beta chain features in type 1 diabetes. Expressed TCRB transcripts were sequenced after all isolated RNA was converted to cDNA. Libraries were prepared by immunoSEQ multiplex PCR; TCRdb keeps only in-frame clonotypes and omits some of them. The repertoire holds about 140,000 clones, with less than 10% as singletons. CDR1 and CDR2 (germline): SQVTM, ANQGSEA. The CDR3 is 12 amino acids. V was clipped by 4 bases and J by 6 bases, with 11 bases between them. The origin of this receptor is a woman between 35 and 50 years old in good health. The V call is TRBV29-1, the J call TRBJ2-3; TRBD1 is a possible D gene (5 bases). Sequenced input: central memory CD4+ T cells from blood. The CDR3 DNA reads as TGCAGCGTTGGGACACCGGCGGATACGCAGTATTTT. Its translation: CSVGTPADTQYF.